This T cell receptor beta chain derives from a study of shared clonotypes between healthy human individuals. The V segment lost 4 bases and the J segment 2 bases; nucleotides outside the gene matches: 6. The germline V gene encodes CDR1 ENHRY and CDR2 SYGVKD. This CDR3 is built from 15 residues. The data were produced by immunoSEQ multiplex PCR, yet TCRdb's version contains in-frame clones alone and is incomplete. The sample shows 2 million or so clones, 90% to 95% of them seen only once. This chain joins TRBV10-3 and TRBJ2-5; 8 bases agree with TRBD2. The sample taken for sequencing was naive CD4+ T cells sorted from blood. Subset given: CD45RA+ positively selected. The clonotype originates from a man younger than 30 in good health. CDR3 sequence reads: CAISVGREAQETQYF. The CDR3 DNA reads as TGTGCCATCAGTGTCGGGCGGGAGGCACAAGAGACCCAGTACTTC.